The text below deals with one T cell receptor (beta chain). Its antigen is undetermined. CDR3 length: 16 residues. Deletions cut 1 base from V and 4 bases from J, with 15 bases between. From germline, CDR1 is SGHAT and CDR2 FQNNGV. This sample is drawn from a study of T cells in Graves' hyperthyroidism and ophthalmopathy. The study defined stable Graves' hyperthyroidism as no ophthalmopathy progression within 18 months. Study-level points and caveats: Most expanded thyroid clonotypes above 0.001 also appeared in blood. Ophthalmopathy, which appeared later, was predicted by the model a median roughly 6.4 months before onset.

From RNA transcripts, TCR beta CDR3 regions were amplified. The HTBI primer set was used in a first-round RT-PCR of the TCR CDR3. MiXCR, run by TCRdb on the multiplex PCR reads, gives a single entry per CDR3 protein. Of some 350,000 distinct CDR3 sequences listed, 25% were seen once; the top ten hold more than 60%. This TCR was sampled from a middle-aged man with Graves' hyperthyroidism. Material: blood. The chain is built from TRBV11-2 and TRBJ2-3; D tentatively reads TRBD1 or TRBD2 (5 bases each). The CDR3 loop is CASSLGGGGGSDTQYF. Written as DNA, the CDR3 is TGTGCCAGCAGCTTAGGGGGCGGTGGGGGTTCAGATACGCAGTATTTT. Full variable domain (missing parts from reference TRBV11-2 and TRBJ2-3): EAGVAQSPRYKIIEKRQSVAFWCNPISGHATLYWYQQILGQGPKLLIQFQNNGVVDDSQLPKDRFSAERLKGVDSTLKIQPAKLEDSAVYLCASSLGGGGGSDTQYFGPGTRLTVL.